This T cell receptor beta chain came from a study of blood T cell repertoires in COVID-19. Study-wide background: Acute and convalescent COVID-19 specimens originated in the United States, Italy and Spain.

Trimming removed 5 bases from V and 11 bases from J; junction bases left unmatched: 13. The CDR3 is made up of 15 amino acids. From germline, CDR1 is SEHNR and CDR2 FQNEAQ (reference sequence). In the study's own analysis: Amplification with reference gene primers provided the estimates of nucleated cell counts. The method was immunoSEQ multiplex PCR; TCRdb's version includes in-frame clones alone and lacks a portion of them. Clone size and V and J calls were adopted from that table, with D and trimming inferred from the DNA. The sample lists 4,000 to 5,000 clones; approximately 70% were seen once. This chain joins TRBV7-9 and TRBJ1-3, with TRBD1 matching 9 bases. The sequencing sample was made of peripheral blood. This clonotype was sampled from a human donor in a cohort sampled during active COVID-19. The CDR3 sequence: CASSETGQGAYSIYF. The CDR3 DNA follows: TGTGCCAGCAGCGAGACGGGACAGGGAGCGTACTCCATATATTTT.